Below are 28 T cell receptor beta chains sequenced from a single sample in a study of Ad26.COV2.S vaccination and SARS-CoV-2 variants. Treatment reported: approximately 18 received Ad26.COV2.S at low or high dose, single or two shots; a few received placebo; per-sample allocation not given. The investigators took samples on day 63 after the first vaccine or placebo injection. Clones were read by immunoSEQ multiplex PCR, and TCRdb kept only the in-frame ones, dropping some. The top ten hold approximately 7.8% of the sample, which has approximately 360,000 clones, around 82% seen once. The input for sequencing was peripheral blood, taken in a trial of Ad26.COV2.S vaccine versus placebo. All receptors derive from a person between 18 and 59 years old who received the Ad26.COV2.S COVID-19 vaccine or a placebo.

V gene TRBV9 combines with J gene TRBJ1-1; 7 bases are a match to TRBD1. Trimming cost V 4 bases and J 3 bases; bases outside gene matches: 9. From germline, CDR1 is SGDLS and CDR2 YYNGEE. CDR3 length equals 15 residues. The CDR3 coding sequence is TGTGCCAGCAGCTACCTTCAGGGGGGCCACACTGAAGCTTTCTTT. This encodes CASSYLQGGHTEAFF.

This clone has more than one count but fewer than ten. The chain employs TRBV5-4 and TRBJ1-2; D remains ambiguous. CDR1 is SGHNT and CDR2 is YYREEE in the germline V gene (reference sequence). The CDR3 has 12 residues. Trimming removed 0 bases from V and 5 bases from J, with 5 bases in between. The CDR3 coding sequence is TGTGCCAGCAGCTTGGATGTGTATGGCTACACCTTC. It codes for CASSLDVYGYTF.

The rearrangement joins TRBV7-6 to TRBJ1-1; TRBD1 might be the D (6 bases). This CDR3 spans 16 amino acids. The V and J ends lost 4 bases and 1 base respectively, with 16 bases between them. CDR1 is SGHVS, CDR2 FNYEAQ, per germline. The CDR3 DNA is TGTGCCAGCAGCTACGACAGGATGGGGGGGAACACTGAAGCTTTCTTT. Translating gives CASSYDRMGGNTEAFF.

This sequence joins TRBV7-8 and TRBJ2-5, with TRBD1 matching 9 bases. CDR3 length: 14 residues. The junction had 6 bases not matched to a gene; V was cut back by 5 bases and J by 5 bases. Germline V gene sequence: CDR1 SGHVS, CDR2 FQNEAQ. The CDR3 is CASSPGQGVETQYF. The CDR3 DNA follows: TGTGCCAGCAGCCCGGGACAGGGAGTGGAGACCCAGTACTTC.

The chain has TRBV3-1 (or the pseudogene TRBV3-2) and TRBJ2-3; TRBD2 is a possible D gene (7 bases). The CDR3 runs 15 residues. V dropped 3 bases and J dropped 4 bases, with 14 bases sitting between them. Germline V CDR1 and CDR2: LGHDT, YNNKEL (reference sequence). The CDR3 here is CASSHHSGGPDTQYF. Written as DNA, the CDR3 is TGTGCCAGCAGCCACCACTCGGGGGGCCCAGATACGCAGTATTTT.

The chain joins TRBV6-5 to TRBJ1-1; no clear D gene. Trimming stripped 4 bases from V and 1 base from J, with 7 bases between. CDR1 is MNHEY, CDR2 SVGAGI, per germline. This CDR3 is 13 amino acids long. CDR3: CASSWIKNTEAFF. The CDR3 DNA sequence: TGTGCCAGCAGTTGGATCAAGAACACTGAAGCTTTCTTT.

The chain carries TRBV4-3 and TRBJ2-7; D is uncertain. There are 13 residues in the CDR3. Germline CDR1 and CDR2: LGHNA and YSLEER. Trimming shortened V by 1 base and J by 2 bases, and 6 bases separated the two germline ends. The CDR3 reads CASSQVPAYEQYF. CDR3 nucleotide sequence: TGCGCCAGCAGCCAAGTTCCTGCCTACGAGCAGTACTTC.

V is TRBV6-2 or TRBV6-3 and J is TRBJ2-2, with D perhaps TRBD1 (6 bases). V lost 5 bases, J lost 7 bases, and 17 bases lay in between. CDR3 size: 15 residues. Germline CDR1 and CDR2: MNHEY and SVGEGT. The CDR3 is CASSPLGGPGGELFF. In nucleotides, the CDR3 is TGTGCCAGCAGTCCCCTTGGGGGCCCCGGCGGGGAGCTGTTTTTT.

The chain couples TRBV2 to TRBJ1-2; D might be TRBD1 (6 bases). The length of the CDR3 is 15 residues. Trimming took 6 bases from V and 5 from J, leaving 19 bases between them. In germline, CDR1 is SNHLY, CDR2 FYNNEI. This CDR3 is CASRPNRAPRYGYTF. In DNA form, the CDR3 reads TGTGCCAGCAGGCCTAACAGGGCCCCTCGTTATGGCTACACCTTC.

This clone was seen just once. As DNA, the CDR3 is TGTGCCAGTAGTTGGGGGGAGCGGCACAATGAGCAGTTCTTC. Its translation: CASSWGERHNEQFF. The gene calls are TRBV19 and TRBJ2-1; D might be TRBD2 (6 bases). This CDR3 comprises 14 residues. V lost 5 bases and J 5 bases, leaving 13 bases between the germline ends. Germline V gene lookup returns CDR1 LNHDA and CDR2 SQIVND (reference sequence).

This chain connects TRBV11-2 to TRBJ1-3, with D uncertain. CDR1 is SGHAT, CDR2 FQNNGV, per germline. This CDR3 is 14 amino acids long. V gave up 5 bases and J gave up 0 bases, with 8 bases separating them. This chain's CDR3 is CASSVGSSGNTIYF. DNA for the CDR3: TGTGCCAGCAGCGTAGGAAGCTCTGGAAACACCATATATTTT.

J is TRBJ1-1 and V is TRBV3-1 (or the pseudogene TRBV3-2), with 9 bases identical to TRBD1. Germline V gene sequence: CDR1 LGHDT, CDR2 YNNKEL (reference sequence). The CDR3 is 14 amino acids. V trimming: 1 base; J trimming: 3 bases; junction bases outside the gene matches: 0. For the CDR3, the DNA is TGTGCCAGCAGCCAAGGGACAGGGGACACTGAAGCTTTCTTT. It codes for CASSQGTGDTEAFF.

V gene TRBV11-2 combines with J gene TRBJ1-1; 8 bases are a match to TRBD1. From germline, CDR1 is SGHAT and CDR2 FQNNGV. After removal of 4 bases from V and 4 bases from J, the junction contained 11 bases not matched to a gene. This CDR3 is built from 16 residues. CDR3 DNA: TGTGCCAGCAGCTGGAACCCGCGACAGGGGCCCACTGAAGCTTTCTTT. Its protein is CASSWNPRQGPTEAFF.

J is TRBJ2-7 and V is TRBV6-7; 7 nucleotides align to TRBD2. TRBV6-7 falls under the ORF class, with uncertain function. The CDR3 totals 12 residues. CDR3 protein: CVPPGLRYEQYF. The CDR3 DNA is TGTGTCCCTCCGGGACTACGTTACGAGCAGTACTTC.

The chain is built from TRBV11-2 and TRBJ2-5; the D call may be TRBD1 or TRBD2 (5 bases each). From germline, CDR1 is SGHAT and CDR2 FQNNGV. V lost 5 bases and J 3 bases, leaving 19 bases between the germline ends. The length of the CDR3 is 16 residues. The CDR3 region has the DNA TGTGCCAGCAGCCCCATCTACGGGACCCCCAAAGAGACCCAGTACTTC. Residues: CASSPIYGTPKETQYF.

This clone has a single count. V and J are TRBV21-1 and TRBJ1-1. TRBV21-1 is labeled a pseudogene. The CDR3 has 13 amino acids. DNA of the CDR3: TGTGCCAGCAGCAATGTATCCGGATTTGAAGCTTTCTTT. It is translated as CASSNVSGFEAFF.

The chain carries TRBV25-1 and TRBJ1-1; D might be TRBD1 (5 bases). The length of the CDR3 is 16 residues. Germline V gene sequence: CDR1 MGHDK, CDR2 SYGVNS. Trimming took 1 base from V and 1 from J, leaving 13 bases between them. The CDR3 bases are TGTGCCAGCAGTGAATCGGGGGGACGCCCGAACACTGAAGCTTTCTTT. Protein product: CASSESGGRPNTEAFF. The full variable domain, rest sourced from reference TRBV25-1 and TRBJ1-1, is EADIYQTPRYLVIGTGKKITLECSQTMGHDKMYWYQQDPGMELHLIHYSYGVNSTEKGDLSSESTVSRIRTEHFPLTLESARPSHTSQYLCASSESGGRPNTEAFFGQGTRLTVV.

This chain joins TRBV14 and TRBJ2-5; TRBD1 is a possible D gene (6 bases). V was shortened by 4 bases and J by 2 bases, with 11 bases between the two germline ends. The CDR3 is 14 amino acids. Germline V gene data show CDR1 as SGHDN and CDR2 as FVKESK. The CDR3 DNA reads TGTGCCAGCAGCCTACTACAGGGACAAGAGACCCAGTACTTC. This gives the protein CASSLLQGQETQYF.

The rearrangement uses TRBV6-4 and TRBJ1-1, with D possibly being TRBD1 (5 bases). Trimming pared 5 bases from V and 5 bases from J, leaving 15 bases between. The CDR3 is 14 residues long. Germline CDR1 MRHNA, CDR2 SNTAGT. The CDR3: CASSKVAGGTEAFF. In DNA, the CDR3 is TGTGCCAGCAGTAAAGTCGCCGGGGGGACTGAAGCTTTCTTT.

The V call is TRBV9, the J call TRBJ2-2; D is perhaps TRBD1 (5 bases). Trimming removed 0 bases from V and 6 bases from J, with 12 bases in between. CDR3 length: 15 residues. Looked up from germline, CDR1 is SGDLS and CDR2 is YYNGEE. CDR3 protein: CASSVVWGPAGELFF. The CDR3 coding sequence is TGTGCCAGCAGCGTAGTTTGGGGCCCGGCCGGGGAGCTGTTTTTT.

Here the CDR3 reads CASSHTGVGEQFF. For the CDR3, the DNA is TGCGCCAGCAGCCACACTGGTGTAGGTGAGCAGTTCTTC. The rearrangement joins TRBV4-3 to TRBJ2-1; D call uncertain. Germline loops: CDR1 LGHNA, CDR2 YSLEER. The V gene lost 3 bases and the J gene lost 9 bases, with 12 bases spanning the gap. The CDR3 extends over 13 amino acids.

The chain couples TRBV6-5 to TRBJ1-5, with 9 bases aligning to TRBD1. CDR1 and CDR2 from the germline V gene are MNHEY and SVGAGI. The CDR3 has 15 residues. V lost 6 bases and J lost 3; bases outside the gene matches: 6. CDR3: CASRRQGGFNQPQHF. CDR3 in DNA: TGTGCCAGCAGACGACAGGGGGGTTTCAATCAGCCCCAGCATTTT.

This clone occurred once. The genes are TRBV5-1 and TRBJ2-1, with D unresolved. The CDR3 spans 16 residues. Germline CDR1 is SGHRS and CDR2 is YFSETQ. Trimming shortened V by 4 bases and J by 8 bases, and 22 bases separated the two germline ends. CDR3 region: CASSPWTQGAGHEQFF. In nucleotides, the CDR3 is TGCGCCAGCAGCCCATGGACCCAAGGAGCTGGCCATGAGCAGTTCTTC.

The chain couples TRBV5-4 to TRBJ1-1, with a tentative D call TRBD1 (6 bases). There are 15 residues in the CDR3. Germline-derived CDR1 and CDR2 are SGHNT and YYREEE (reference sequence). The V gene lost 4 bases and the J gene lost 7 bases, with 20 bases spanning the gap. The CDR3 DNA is TGTGCCAGCAGCCTACTACAGGGAATCTTTCATGAAGCTTTCTTT. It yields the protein CASSLLQGIFHEAFF.

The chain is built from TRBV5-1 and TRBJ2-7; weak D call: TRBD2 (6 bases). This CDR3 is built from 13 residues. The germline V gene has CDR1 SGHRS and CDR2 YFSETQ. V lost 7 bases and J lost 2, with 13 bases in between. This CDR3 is CASGGTYPYEQYF. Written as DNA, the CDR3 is TGCGCCAGCGGGGGGACTTATCCCTACGAGCAGTACTTC.

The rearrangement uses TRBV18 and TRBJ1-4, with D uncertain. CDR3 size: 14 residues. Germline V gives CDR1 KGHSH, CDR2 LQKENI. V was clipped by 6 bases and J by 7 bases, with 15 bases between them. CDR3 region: CASSRGLVSEKLFF. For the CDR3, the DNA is TGTGCCAGCTCCCGTGGTTTGGTCTCTGAAAAACTGTTTTTT.

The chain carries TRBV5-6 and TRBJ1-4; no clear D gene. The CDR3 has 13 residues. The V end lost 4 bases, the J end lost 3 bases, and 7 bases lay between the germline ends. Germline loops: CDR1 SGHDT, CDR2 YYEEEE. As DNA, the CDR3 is TGTGCCAGCAGCAATGAGGCTAATGAAAAACTGTTTTTT. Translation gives CASSNEANEKLFF.

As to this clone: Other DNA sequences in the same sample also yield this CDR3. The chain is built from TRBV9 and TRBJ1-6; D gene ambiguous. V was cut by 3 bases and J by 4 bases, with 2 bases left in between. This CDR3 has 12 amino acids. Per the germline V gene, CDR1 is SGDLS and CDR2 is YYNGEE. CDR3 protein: CASSGYNSPLHF. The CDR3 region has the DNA TGTGCCAGCAGCGGATATAATTCACCCCTCCACTTT.